Shown below are 22 T cell receptor beta chains from a single sample sequenced in a study of Ad26.COV2.S vaccination and SARS-CoV-2 variants. The treatment denotes: about 20 received Ad26.COV2.S at low or high dose, single or two shots; five or six received placebo; per-sample allocation not given. The samples were gathered on day 63 after the first injection of vaccine or placebo. Repertoires were generated with immunoSEQ multiplex PCR, while TCRdb's copy carries only in-frame clones and drops some. Altogether hundreds of thousands of clones are present, approximately 89% being singletons, with the ten largest covering about 2.4%. Sequenced material: peripheral blood, taken in a trial of Ad26.COV2.S vaccine versus placebo. The source of these receptors is a person between 18 and 59 years old who received the Ad26.COV2.S COVID-19 vaccine or a placebo.

The chain links TRBV4-3 to TRBJ1-3; D not resolved. Trimming took off 4 bases at V and 4 bases at J, with 11 bases between the two ends. CDR1 LGHNA and CDR2 YSLEER come from the germline V gene. The CDR3 is made up of 14 amino acids. The CDR3 DNA reads TGCGCCAGCAGCCTCACGGGTAACGGAAACACCATATATTTT. It encodes CASSLTGNGNTIYF.

CDR3 in amino acids: CASSLALLAGGMEETQYF. DNA of the CDR3: TGTGCCAGCAGCTTAGCTTTATTGGCGGGGGGTATGGAAGAGACCCAGTACTTC. The chain joins TRBV7-9 to TRBJ2-5, with 8 positions matching TRBD2. Trimming at V came to 0 bases and at J to 3 bases, leaving 12 bases not matched to a gene. The CDR3 totals 18 residues. CDR1 is SEHNR and CDR2 is FQNEAQ in the germline V gene (reference sequence).

This chain uses TRBV12-5 with TRBJ2-1, with D uncertain. Germline CDR1 LGHNT, CDR2 FRNRAP. The CDR3 has 13 amino acids. Trimming left V 1 base short and J 6 bases short, with 7 bases between. CDR3 protein: CASGLGRSNEQFF. The CDR3 coding sequence is TGTGCTAGTGGTTTGGGGCGCTCCAATGAGCAGTTCTTC.

CDR3 sequence (DNA): TGTGCCAGCAGCATCCGGGACCGCAGCTCTGGAAACACCATATATTTT. It translates to CASSIRDRSSGNTIYF. This chain uses TRBV9 with TRBJ1-3; perhaps TRBD1 as D (5 bases). The CDR3 length is 16 residues. CDR1 is SGDLS and CDR2 is YYNGEE in the germline V gene. V lost 4 bases to trimming and J lost 0 bases, with 14 bases between them. Together with reference TRBV9 and TRBJ1-3, the CDR3 gives the full variable domain: DSGVTQTPKHLITATGQRVTLRCSPRSGDLSVYWYQQSLDQGLQFLIQYYNGEERAKGNILERFSAQQFPDLHSELNLSSLELGDSALYFCASSIRDRSSGNTIYFGEGSWLTVV.

The genes are TRBV2 and TRBJ2-1; 8 nucleotides agree with TRBD1. CDR1 is SNHLY, CDR2 FYNNEI, per germline. J lost 7 bases, V lost 4 bases, and 3 bases had no gene match. The CDR3 totals 13 residues. CDR3 coding DNA: TGTGCCAGCAGTGGGACAGGGTGGAATGAGCAGTTCTTC. This encodes CASSGTGWNEQFF. Full variable domain (remainder filled in from reference TRBV2 and TRBJ2-1): EPEVTQTPSHQVTQMGQEVILRCVPISNHLYFYWYRQILGQKVEFLVSFYNNEISEKSEIFDDQFSVERPDGSNFTLKIRSTKLEDSAMYFCASSGTGWNEQFFGPGTRLTVL.

V and J are TRBV10-3 and TRBJ2-7, with D possibly being TRBD1 (8 bases). V dropped 5 bases and J dropped 5 bases, with 13 bases sitting between them. This CDR3 spans 13 amino acids. Germline V CDR1 and CDR2: ENHRY, SYGVKD. This CDR3 is CAISITGGDEQYF. The CDR3 DNA follows: TGTGCCATCAGTATAACAGGGGGGGACGAGCAGTACTTC.

CDR3 sequence (DNA): TGTGCCAGCGGTAGGACTAGCGCAGAGAGGACGCAGTATTTT. This codes for CASGRTSAERTQYF. V usage is TRBV9 and J usage is TRBJ2-3; 9 nucleotides align to TRBD2. The CDR3 extends over 14 amino acids. V lost 7 bases to trimming and J lost 9 bases; unmatched junction nucleotides: 12. Looked up from germline, CDR1 is SGDLS and CDR2 is YYNGEE.

The chain couples TRBV5-1 to TRBJ1-2, with no clear D. Trimming took off 0 bases at V and 2 bases at J, with 8 bases between the two ends. This CDR3 has 14 amino acids. Germline assignment: CDR1 SGHRS and CDR2 YFSETQ. CDR3 in amino acids: CASSLDPGNYGYTF. CDR3 in DNA: TGCGCCAGCAGCTTGGATCCAGGAAACTATGGCTACACCTTC.

The rearrangement links TRBV5-6 to TRBJ1-4; no definite D call. The CDR3 contains 12 residues. V was pared by 1 base and J by 5 bases, with 3 bases between. The germline CDR1 and CDR2 sequences are SGHDT and YYEEEE. CDR3 bases: TGTGCCAGCAGCTTGCTAAATGAAAAACTGTTTTTT. This encodes CASSLLNEKLFF.

The rearrangement joins TRBV11-3 to TRBJ2-7; TRBD1 or TRBD2 may be the D gene (5 bases each). CDR1 and CDR2 (germline): SGHNT, YENEEA. Trimming shortened V by 5 bases and J by 4 bases, and 15 bases separated the two germline ends. There are 14 residues in the CDR3. In nucleotides, the CDR3 is TGTGCCAGCAGCCCCGACCGGGGCCCTTACGAGCAGTACGTC. Translated: CASSPDRGPYEQYV.

The chain links TRBV11-2 to TRBJ1-3; D not certain. The CDR3 consists of 15 residues. The V end was cut by 0 bases, the J end by 4 bases, with 10 bases between. Germline V gene data show CDR1 as SGHAT and CDR2 as FQNNGV. The CDR3 nucleotides read TGTGCCAGCAGCTTAGATCGGTCAGGCGGAAACACCATATATTTT. This sequence encodes CASSLDRSGGNTIYF.

The chain links TRBV14 to TRBJ2-5; TRBD1 is a possible D gene (5 bases). This CDR3 comprises 13 residues. The V gene's germline CDR1 is SGHDN and CDR2 FVKESK. Trimming pared 4 bases from V and 1 base from J, leaving 7 bases between. CDR3 in amino acids: CASSRQGQETQYF. CDR3 bases: TGTGCCAGCAGCCGGCAGGGCCAAGAGACCCAGTACTTC.

The chain is built from TRBV19 and TRBJ1-4; perhaps TRBD1 as D (5 bases). Germline V gene lookup returns CDR1 LNHDA and CDR2 SQIVND (reference sequence). V shed 7 bases and J shed 6 bases, with 12 bases lying between them. This CDR3 spans 13 amino acids. The CDR3 nucleotides read TGTGCCAGTAAGGTTCCAGGGTATGAAAAACTGTTTTTT. This codes for CASKVPGYEKLFF.

V is TRBV21-1 and J is TRBJ2-1; no check of the table's D call, TRBD2, against the DNA was made. TRBV21-1 is classified as a pseudogene. The CDR3 covers 13 residues. The CDR3 loop is CASSKWAEGEQFF. Written as DNA, the CDR3 is TGTGCCAGCAGCAAGTGGGCCGAGGGTGAGCAGTTCTTC.

The rearrangement uses TRBV19 and TRBJ1-5; possibly TRBD1 for D (6 bases). CDR1 LNHDA and CDR2 SQIVND come from the germline V gene (reference sequence). Between the trimmed V and J ends, which lost 2 bases and 4 bases, there was a span of 15 bases. This CDR3 is 16 amino acids long. Here the CDR3 reads CASSINPGVVNQPQHF. DNA for the CDR3: TGTGCCAGTAGTATAAACCCAGGGGTTGTGAATCAGCCCCAGCATTTT.

This clone was observed a handful of times. The chain recombines TRBV30 with TRBJ1-1; no definite D call. This CDR3 is 12 amino acids long. V was clipped by 0 bases and J by 3 bases, with 5 bases between them. The V gene's germline CDR1 is GTSNPN and CDR2 SVGIG (reference sequence). CDR3 sequence (DNA): TGTGCCTGGAGTGTGTCCTACACTGAAGCTTTCTTT. It is translated as CAWSVSYTEAFF.

The chain couples TRBV5-4 to TRBJ2-3, with D possibly TRBD1 on 5 matching bases. Trimming left V 1 base short and J 4 bases short, with 10 bases between. Germline V gene sequence: CDR1 SGHNT, CDR2 YYREEE (reference sequence). This CDR3 has 14 residues. The CDR3 here is CASSLKGAADTQYF. The CDR3 DNA is TGTGCCAGCAGCTTGAAAGGGGCGGCAGATACGCAGTATTTT.

J is TRBJ2-7 and V is TRBV18; D perhaps matches TRBD2 (6 bases). V lost 0 bases to trimming and J lost 2 bases, with 8 bases between them. The germline V gene has CDR1 KGHSH and CDR2 LQKENI. CDR3 size: 14 residues. For the CDR3, the DNA is TGTGCCAGCTCACCACCGGGAGGTCCCTACGAGCAGTACTTC. Protein sequence: CASSPPGGPYEQYF. Drawing the rest from reference TRBV18 and TRBJ2-7, the complete variable domain is NAGVMQNPRHLVRRRGQEARLRCSPMKGHSHVYWYRQLPEEGLKFMVYLQKENIIDESGMPKERFSAEFPKEGPSILRIQQVVRGDSAAYFCASSPPGGPYEQYFGPGTRLTVT.

The chain recombines TRBV7-9 with TRBJ1-2; D is possibly TRBD1 (6 bases). Germline V gene data show CDR1 as SEHNR and CDR2 as FQNEAQ (reference sequence). With 5 bases removed from V and 5 bases from J, the gap between germline ends came to 12 bases. The CDR3 has 13 residues. CDR3 residues: CASSPGGAYGYTF. Written as DNA, the CDR3 is TGTGCCAGCAGCCCGGGGGGGGCTTATGGCTACACCTTC.

V is TRBV4-3 and J is TRBJ2-3; either TRBD1 or TRBD2 may supply D (6 bases each). V lost 1 base and J 5 bases, leaving 13 bases between the germline ends. The CDR3 runs to 15 residues. In germline, CDR1 is LGHNA, CDR2 YSLEER. CDR3 loop: CASSQGAGEVDTQYF. CDR3 in DNA: TGCGCCAGCAGCCAAGGGGCAGGGGAGGTAGATACGCAGTATTTT.

The chain uses TRBV29-1 and TRBJ1-2; 7 bases agree with TRBD1. The J segment lost 8 bases and the V segment lost 1 base, leaving 1 base of the junction unmatched. Germline CDR1 is SQVTM and CDR2 is ANQGSEA. This CDR3 region has 11 residues. The CDR3 sequence: CSVEGQGGYTF. The CDR3 DNA sequence: TGCAGCGTTGAAGGACAGGGAGGCTACACCTTC.

This clone is a singleton in its sample. The chain has TRBV18 and TRBJ2-1; tentatively, D is TRBD2 (5 bases). V lost 2 bases, J lost 0 bases, and 17 bases lay in between. The CDR3 is 18 residues long. Germline V gene lookup returns CDR1 KGHSH and CDR2 LQKENI. The CDR3 protein is CASSPKTSVGSSYNEQFF. CDR3 coding DNA: TGTGCCAGCTCACCAAAAACATCGGTGGGGAGCTCCTACAATGAGCAGTTCTTC.